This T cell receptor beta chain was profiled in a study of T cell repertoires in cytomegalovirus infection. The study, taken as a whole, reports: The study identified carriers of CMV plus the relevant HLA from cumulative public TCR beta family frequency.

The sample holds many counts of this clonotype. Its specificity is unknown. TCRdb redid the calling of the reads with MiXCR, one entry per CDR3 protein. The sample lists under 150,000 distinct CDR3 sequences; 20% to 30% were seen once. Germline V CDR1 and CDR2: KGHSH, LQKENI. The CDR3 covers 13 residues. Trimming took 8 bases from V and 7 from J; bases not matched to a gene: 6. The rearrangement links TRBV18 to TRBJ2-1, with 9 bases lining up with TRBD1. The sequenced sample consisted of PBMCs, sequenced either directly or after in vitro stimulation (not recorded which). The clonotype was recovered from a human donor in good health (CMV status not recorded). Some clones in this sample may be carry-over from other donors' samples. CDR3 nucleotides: TGTGCCAGCACCCGGGACAGGGCTAATGAGCAGTTCTTC. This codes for CASTRDRANEQFF.